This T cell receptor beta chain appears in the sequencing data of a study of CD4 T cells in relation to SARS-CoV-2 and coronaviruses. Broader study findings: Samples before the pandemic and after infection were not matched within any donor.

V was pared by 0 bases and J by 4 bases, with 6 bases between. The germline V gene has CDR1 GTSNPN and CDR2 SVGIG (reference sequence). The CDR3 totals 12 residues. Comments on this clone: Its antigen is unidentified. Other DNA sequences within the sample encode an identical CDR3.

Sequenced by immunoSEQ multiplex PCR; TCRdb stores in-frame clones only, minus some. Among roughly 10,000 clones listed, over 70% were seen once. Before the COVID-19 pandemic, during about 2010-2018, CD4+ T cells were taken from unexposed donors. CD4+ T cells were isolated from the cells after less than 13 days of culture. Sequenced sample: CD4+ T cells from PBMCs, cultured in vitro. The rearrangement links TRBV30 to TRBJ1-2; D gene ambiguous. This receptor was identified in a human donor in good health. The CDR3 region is CAWSVLSYGYTF. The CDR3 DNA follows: TGTGCCTGGAGTGTACTAAGCTATGGCTACACCTTC.